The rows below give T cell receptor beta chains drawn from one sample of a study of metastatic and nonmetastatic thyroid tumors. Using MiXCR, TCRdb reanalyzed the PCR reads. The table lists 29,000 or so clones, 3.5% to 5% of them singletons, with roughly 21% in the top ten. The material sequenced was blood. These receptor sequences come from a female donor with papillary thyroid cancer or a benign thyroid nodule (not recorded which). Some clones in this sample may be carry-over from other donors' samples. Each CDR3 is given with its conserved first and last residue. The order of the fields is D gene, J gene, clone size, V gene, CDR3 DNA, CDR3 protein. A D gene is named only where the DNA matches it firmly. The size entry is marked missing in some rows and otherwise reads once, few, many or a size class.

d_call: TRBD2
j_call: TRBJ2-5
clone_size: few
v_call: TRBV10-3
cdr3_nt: TGTGCCATCAGTGCTTGGGGCTCGGGAGGGGGGGAAAAGACCCAGTACTTC
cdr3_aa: CAISAWGSGGGEKTQYF

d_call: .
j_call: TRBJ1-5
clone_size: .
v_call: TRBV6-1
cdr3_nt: TGTGCCAGCATGAGGGTGCAGCCCCAGCATTTT
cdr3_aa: CASMRVQPQHF

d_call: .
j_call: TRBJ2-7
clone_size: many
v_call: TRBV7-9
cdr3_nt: TGTGCCAGCAGCTTAGCGTTGGTTGGAGGCGAGCAGTACTTC
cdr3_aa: CASSLALVGGEQYF

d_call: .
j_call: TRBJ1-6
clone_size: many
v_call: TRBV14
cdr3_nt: TGTGCCAGCAGCCGATTCCGGAATGATAATTCACCCCTCCACTTT
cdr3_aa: CASSRFRNDNSPLHF

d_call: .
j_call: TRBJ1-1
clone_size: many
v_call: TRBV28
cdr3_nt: TGTGCCACAGCGTTCACTGAAGCTTTCTTT
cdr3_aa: CATAFTEAFF

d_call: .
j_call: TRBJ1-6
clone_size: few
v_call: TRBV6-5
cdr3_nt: TGTGCCAGCAGTGACTCCTATAATTCACCCCTCCACTTT
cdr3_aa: CASSDSYNSPLHF

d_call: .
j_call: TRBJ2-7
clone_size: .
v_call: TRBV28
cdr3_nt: TGTGCCAGCAGTTCGAGCTCCTACGAGCAGTACTTC
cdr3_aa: CASSSSSYEQYF

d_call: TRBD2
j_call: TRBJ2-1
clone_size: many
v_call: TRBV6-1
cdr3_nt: TGTGCCAGCAGCGAAGATGTGTATAGCGGGAGGTACTACAGTGAGCAGTTCTTC
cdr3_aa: CASSEDVYSGRYYSEQFF

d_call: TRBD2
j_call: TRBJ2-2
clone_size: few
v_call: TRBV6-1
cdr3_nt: TGTGCCAGCAGTAGCGGGAGCACCGGGGAGCTGTTTTTT
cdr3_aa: CASSSGSTGELFF

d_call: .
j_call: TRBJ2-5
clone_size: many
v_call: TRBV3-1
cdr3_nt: TGTGCCAGCAGCCAGCGGGGTGTGTCAGAGACCCAGTACTTC
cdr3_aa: CASSQRGVSETQYF

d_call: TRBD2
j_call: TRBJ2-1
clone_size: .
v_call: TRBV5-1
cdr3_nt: TGCGCCAGCAGCACCGGGACTAGTGGAAAAGAGGGGCAGTTCTTC
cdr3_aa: CASSTGTSGKEGQFF

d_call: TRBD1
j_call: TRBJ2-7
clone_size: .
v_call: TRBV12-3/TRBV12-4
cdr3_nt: TGTGCCAGCAGTTTCCACAGAGGACAGGGGACCTACGAGCAGTACTTC
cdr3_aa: CASSFHRGQGTYEQYF

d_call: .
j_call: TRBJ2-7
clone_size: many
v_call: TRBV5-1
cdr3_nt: TGCGCCAGCAGCCCGAGGACTACACGCTACGAGCAGTACTTC
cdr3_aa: CASSPRTTRYEQYF

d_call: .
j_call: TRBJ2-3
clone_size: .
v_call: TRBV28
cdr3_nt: TGTGCCAGCAGTTCAGGGGCCCGCGATACGCAGTATTTT
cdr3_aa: CASSSGARDTQYF

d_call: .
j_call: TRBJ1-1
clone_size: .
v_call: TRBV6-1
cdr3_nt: TGTGCCAGCTTAAAGGTTCAGGGGAACCCTGAAGCTTTCTTT
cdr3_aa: CASLKVQGNPEAFF

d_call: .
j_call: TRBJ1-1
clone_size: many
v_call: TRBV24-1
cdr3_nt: TGTGCCACCAGTGAGGGGGGACACGGGAACACTGAAGCTTTCTTT
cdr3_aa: CATSEGGHGNTEAFF